This is a list of T cell receptor beta chains from one sample in a study of blood T cell repertoires in COVID-19. Clones were read by immunoSEQ multiplex PCR, and TCRdb kept only the in-frame ones, dropping some. The sample holds a few hundred thousand clones; around 90% are singletons and the top ten take around 4.4%. What was sequenced was PBMCs or T cells enriched from blood (not recorded which). These receptors all come from a woman under 30 with acute COVID-19. The CDR3 runs from the conserved cysteine through the conserved F or W. The D gene is left open where the match is weak. Size tells how often a clone was seen (once, few, many) or the class of an expanded clone, and some rows leave it out.

cdr3_nt cdr3_aa v_call clone_size j_call d_call
TGTGCCAGCAGTGCACAGGACAGCAATCAGCCCCAGCATTTT CASSAQDSNQPQHF TRBV2 few TRBJ1-5 .
TGTGCCAGCAGCTACAGGGTGAACACTGAAGCTTTCTTT CASSYRVNTEAFF TRBV28 . TRBJ1-1 .
TGTGCCAGCAGCGTAGAAGGGAGTGCTAACTATGGCTACACCTTC CASSVEGSANYGYTF TRBV9 once TRBJ1-2 .
TGTGCCAGCAGCGTTTCGGTGGATGAAAAACTGTTTTTT CASSVSVDEKLFF TRBV9 . TRBJ1-4 .
TGTGCCAGCTCACCTCCCGAGAATTATGGCTACACCTTC CASSPPENYGYTF TRBV18 . TRBJ1-2 .
TGCGCCAGCAGCCAAGACAGGGGTGGAGATACGCAGTATTTT CASSQDRGGDTQYF TRBV5-1 . TRBJ2-3 TRBD1
TGTGCCAGCAGTTTTACCCACAGCGGGAGTAGGTACGAGCAGTACTTC CASSFTHSGSRYEQYF TRBV28 . TRBJ2-7 TRBD2
TGTGCCAGCAGACACAGGGGGAACACTGAAGCTTTCTTT CASRHRGNTEAFF TRBV2 . TRBJ1-1 TRBD1
TGTGCCAGTAGTATAGATTTGGAAAGGGGTAGTTTCGAGCAGTACTTC CASSIDLERGSFEQYF TRBV19 once TRBJ2-7 .
TGTGCCTGGAGTCTCCCGGGCGGGGGGGCCTCACCCCTCCACTTT CAWSLPGGGASPLHF TRBV30 . TRBJ1-6 .
TGTGCCAGCAGCCCCGGGACAGTCTACACCGGGGAGCTGTTTTTT CASSPGTVYTGELFF TRBV5-8 . TRBJ2-2 TRBD1
TGTGCCAGCAGTCCCCTCCTGTATCGCGGGAGGGCCACAGATACGCAGTATTTT CASSPLLYRGRATDTQYF TRBV28 . TRBJ2-3 TRBD2
TGTGCCAGCAGGTCCGGGAGCGAGCAGTACTTC CASRSGSEQYF TRBV27 . TRBJ2-7 .
TGTGCCAGTAGTACCCCCCCTTCAAAGGACAGGGGACTCACAGATACGCAGTATTTT CASSTPPSKDRGLTDTQYF TRBV19 . TRBJ2-3 TRBD1
TGTGCCACCAGCCTGGGGGGCGGGAGGGGTTACAATGAGCAGTTCTTC CATSLGGGRGYNEQFF TRBV15 . TRBJ2-1 TRBD2
TGTGCCAGCAGCTTGGACAGGGTGGACACTGAAGCTTTCTTT CASSLDRVDTEAFF TRBV7-2 . TRBJ1-1 TRBD1
TGTGCCATCATGGCCAGTAGCAATCAGCCCCAGCATTTT CAIMASSNQPQHF TRBV10-3 . TRBJ1-5 .
TGTGCCAGCACCGGGACAGAAAACTACGAGCAGTACTTC CASTGTENYEQYF TRBV2 . TRBJ2-7 TRBD1
TGTGCCAGCAGCAACCCCGGCTCCTACAATGAGCAGTTCTTC CASSNPGSYNEQFF TRBV25-1 once TRBJ2-1 .
TGTGCCAGTAGTGCCGGACTAGCGGGAGTCAATGAGCAGTTCTTC CASSAGLAGVNEQFF TRBV19 . TRBJ2-1 TRBD2
TGTGCCAGCCTCGAGCGGGGGGCGATCTATGGCTACACCTTC CASLERGAIYGYTF TRBV6-1 . TRBJ1-2 .
TGTGCCAGCAGCGTAAACAGGGGGCAAGACTATGGCTACACCTTC CASSVNRGQDYGYTF TRBV11-2 . TRBJ1-2 TRBD1
TGCGCCAGCAGCTTGGCCATAGGGACAGGGGATGGCTACACCTTC CASSLAIGTGDGYTF TRBV5-1 . TRBJ1-2 TRBD1
TGCGCCAGCAGCTTAAGGACAGGGTACTACGAGCAGTACTTC CASSLRTGYYEQYF TRBV5-1 . TRBJ2-7 TRBD1
TGTGCCAGCAGTTTTGGTCTAGTGCGGGAGCTGTTTTTT CASSFGLVRELFF TRBV12-3/TRBV12-4 once TRBJ2-2 .
TGTGCCAGCAGTTCGGACAGGGGTACTGAAGCTTTCTTT CASSSDRGTEAFF TRBV27 . TRBJ1-1 TRBD1
TGTGCCAGCAGCTTAATGGGGGGGCCGTATGGCTACACCTTC CASSLMGGPYGYTF TRBV7-3 once TRBJ1-2 .
TGCAGCGCCCAACAGGGGGATGAAAAACTGTTTTTT CSAQQGDEKLFF TRBV29-1 few TRBJ1-4 TRBD1
TGTGCCAGCAGACCAGGACAGGGGGAATATTATAGCAATCAGCCCCAGCATTTT CASRPGQGEYYSNQPQHF TRBV27 . TRBJ1-5 TRBD1
TGTGCCACCAGTGATAATCCGGGGTCCACAGATACGCAGTATTTT CATSDNPGSTDTQYF TRBV24-1 few TRBJ2-3 .
TGTGCCAGCAGCTTAGGCGGGAAGGTCACAGATACGCAGTATTTT CASSLGGKVTDTQYF TRBV5-4 once TRBJ2-3 .
TGTGCCAGCAGCCAAGATCGTAGGAGCACTAGCACAGATACGCAGTATTTT CASSQDRRSTSTDTQYF TRBV4-2 . TRBJ2-3 .
TGTGCCAGCAGCCACGGGACAAACTATGGCTACACCTTC CASSHGTNYGYTF TRBV3-1/TRBV3-2 . TRBJ1-2 .
TGTGCCAGCAGCTTTCTCTACGAGCAGTACTTC CASSFLYEQYF TRBV28 . TRBJ2-7 .
TGTGCCAGCAGCCAATTCAGGGGGCTGACTAATGAAAAACTGTTTTTT CASSQFRGLTNEKLFF TRBV3-1/TRBV3-2 . TRBJ1-4 TRBD1
TGTGCCAGCAGTGACGGGGGGGCGAACGGCTACACCTTC CASSDGGANGYTF TRBV27 . TRBJ1-2 .
TGCAGCGTTGAAGGGGGGAACGGGGGTTCAGCCAAAAACATTCAGTACTTC CSVEGGNGGSAKNIQYF TRBV29-1 . TRBJ2-4 .
TGTGCCAGCAGTGAAACCTGGGAGACTGAAGCTTTCTTT CASSETWETEAFF TRBV6-1 . TRBJ1-1 .
TGTGCCAGCAGCTTAGGGGTGCCAAGGGGGTCAGACGCTGAAGCTTTCTTT CASSLGVPRGSDAEAFF TRBV7-2 . TRBJ1-1 .
TGTGCCAGCAAAGAGGGGGTTGGGTATGGCTACACCTTC CASKEGVGYGYTF TRBV28 . TRBJ1-2 .
TGTGCCAGCTCCCCCCCCACGGGTTGGCCCCAGCATTTT CASSPPTGWPQHF TRBV12-3/TRBV12-4 once TRBJ1-5 .
TGTGCCAGCAGCTTAAGAGGTGAGGGCACTGAAGCTTTCTTT CASSLRGEGTEAFF TRBV7-9 . TRBJ1-1 .
TGTGCCATCAGTGCACAGGGGCTTGGCTACACCTTC CAISAQGLGYTF TRBV10-3 . TRBJ1-2 TRBD1
TGTGCCAGCAGTTACATATTGAACACTGAAGCTTTCTTT CASSYILNTEAFF TRBV6-5 . TRBJ1-1 .
TGCGCCAGCAGTGAGACGACAGCTAATCAGCCCCAGCATTTT CASSETTANQPQHF TRBV10-2 . TRBJ1-5 .
TGTGCCAGCTCACCCCCGGGACAGGAAAATCAGCCCCAGCATTTT CASSPPGQENQPQHF TRBV18 few TRBJ1-5 TRBD1
TGTGCCAGCAGCTCGACCGGGACAGGTCATTCACCCCTCCACTTT CASSSTGTGHSPLHF TRBV7-9 . TRBJ1-6 TRBD1
TGTGCCAGCAGCGTAGATCCTCGCCCGGGACTAGCGGGAGGTGGGTCCTACAATGAGCAGTTCTTC CASSVDPRPGLAGGGSYNEQFF TRBV9 . TRBJ2-1 TRBD2
TGTGCCAGTAGTATGGCAGCCGGGACTAGTGGCGAGCAGTACTTC CASSMAAGTSGEQYF TRBV19 . TRBJ2-7 TRBD2
TGTGCCATCACCCGACAGGGGTCCACTGAAGCTTTCTTT CAITRQGSTEAFF TRBV10-3 . TRBJ1-1 TRBD1
TGTGCCAGTAGTCAGATTGATACGCAGTATTTT CASSQIDTQYF TRBV19 . TRBJ2-3 .
TGTGCCAGCAGCCAAGATGGGGCTTCCTACGAGCAGTACTTC CASSQDGASYEQYF TRBV4-2 . TRBJ2-7 .
TGTGCCACCCGGGACAGGGACAACATTCAGTACTTC CATRDRDNIQYF TRBV10-3 . TRBJ2-4 TRBD1
TGTGCCAGCCTCGGGACAGTTAGCAATCAGCCCCAGCATTTT CASLGTVSNQPQHF TRBV28 . TRBJ1-5 TRBD1